This TCR beta chain was sequenced during a study of OX40 agonist ivuxolimab in advanced cancers. Background for the entire study: Ivuxolimab was an agonistic, fully human IgG2 monoclonal antibody directed against OX40 (CD134), a costimulatory receptor. Among the 52 dose-escalation patients, approximately 20 had hepatocellular carcinoma, about 15 melanoma, 9 renal cell carcinoma and 9 head and neck cancer. Three dose-escalation patients achieved partial responses, one with hepatocellular carcinoma and two with cutaneous melanoma. The point of sequencing TCRbeta in the periphery was to test whether ivuxolimab changed TCR sequence diversity and drove clonal T-cell expansion. The monotherapy dose-escalation portion (N of about 47 patients) of the phase I ivuxolimab trial is reported in the paper. Prior anti-PD-1, anti-PD-L1 or anti-CTLA-4 therapy was permitted, and checkpoint inhibitors had been received by less than 45% of dose-escalation patients. Intravenous ivuxolimab was administered to patients every 2 weeks at six dose levels: 0.01, 0.1, 0.3, 1.5, 3 and 10 mg/kg. In the dose-escalation cohort, around four fifths of patients were male, and the mean age was approximately 60 years with a range of roughly 20 to 80.

The paper as a whole reports these results and caveats: After ivuxolimab, more expanded clones were found on average in CD8+ T cells than in CD4+ T cells. The antigen specificity of the clonally expanded peripheral T cells was not determined. At doses of 0.1 to 3.0 mg/kg, clonal expansion of both CD4+ and CD8+ blood T cells was observed from baseline to week 6. Low levels of normalized T-cell clonal expansion were also seen in some nonresponding patients. In partial responders in the 0.1-3.0 mg/kg groups, normalized peripheral clonal expansion was found to be among the lowest, especially among CD8+ T cells.

In this sample, this clone turned up once. There is no known antigen for this receptor. Within one base of it there is no much larger clone, and no base qualities were kept. The trial excluded patients who had a history of autoimmune disease or were on systemic immunosuppression. Peripheral blood for TCR sequencing was drawn from every dose cohort at baseline, at cycle 4 day 1 and at cycle 7 day 1. The samples were taken from a phase I, first-in-human, multicenter, open-label dose-escalation trial of ivuxolimab. Adults with locally advanced or metastatic melanoma, renal cell carcinoma, hepatocellular carcinoma or head and neck squamous cell carcinoma were enrolled in the trial. Before TCR sequencing, CD4+ T cells and CD8+ T cells were sorted from peripheral blood as separate populations. For sequencing of the TCRbeta CDR3 region, genomic DNA was extracted from the sorted cells. The immunoSEQ Assay was used to sequence the TCRbeta CDR3 regions. Held by TCRdb, this immuneACCESS table contains in-frame sequences only and omits some clones. Under half of the omission traces to an unresolved V gene where checked; the cause of the rest is unknown. This sample lists around 20,000 clones; around 91% were detected once. Clones ranked in the top ten supply around 45% of the sample.

CDR3 length: 13 amino acids, cysteine to phenylalanine. The only DNA kept is the CDR3, 39 bases in frame from the first base. The germline V gene (reference sequence) gives CDR1 as SEHNR and CDR2 as FQNEAQ. Trimming leaves V shorter by 8 bases and J shorter by 5 bases, with the junction holding 7 bases beyond the gene matches. In this chain, TRBV7-9 is recombined with TRBJ2-3; the junction holds 7 bases that match TRBD2. The clonotype originates from an adult with an advanced solid tumor such as melanoma, head and neck, liver or kidney cancer. Specimen: CD4+ or CD8+ T cells sorted from blood, collected in a trial of the OX40 agonist ivuxolimab. The CDR3 protein sequence reads: CASRSSGIDTQYF. The DNA reads as follows: TGTGCCAGCCGGTCTAGCGGCATAGATACGCAGTATTTT.